This record looks at one T cell receptor (beta chain) sequence and its context. What it binds is unknown. This sample was taken from a study of blood T cells in healthy people across ages. Notes on the study in general: Across the age range, TCR beta diversity per million T cells fell in a roughly linear way.

The authors ran a second PCR of about 7 to 11 cycles using a sample-barcoded 5' primer and a J-beta primer mix. Via MiXCR, TCRdb re-called the 5' RACE reads, giving one row per CDR3 protein. Here the sample spans 700,000 to 850,000 distinct CDR3 sequences, approximately 53% being singletons. The TCR sequence derives from a man older than 75 in good health. The sequenced sample was blood.

The CDR3 is CASSPRDGGYTDTQYF. CDR3 coding DNA: TGTGCCAGCAGCCCTAGGGATGGCGGTTACACAGATACGCAGTATTTT. This chain connects TRBV9 to TRBJ2-3, with unresolved D. There are 16 residues in the CDR3. Germline V gene data show CDR1 as SGDLS and CDR2 as YYNGEE. The V gene lost 4 bases and the J gene lost 2 bases, with 17 bases spanning the gap.